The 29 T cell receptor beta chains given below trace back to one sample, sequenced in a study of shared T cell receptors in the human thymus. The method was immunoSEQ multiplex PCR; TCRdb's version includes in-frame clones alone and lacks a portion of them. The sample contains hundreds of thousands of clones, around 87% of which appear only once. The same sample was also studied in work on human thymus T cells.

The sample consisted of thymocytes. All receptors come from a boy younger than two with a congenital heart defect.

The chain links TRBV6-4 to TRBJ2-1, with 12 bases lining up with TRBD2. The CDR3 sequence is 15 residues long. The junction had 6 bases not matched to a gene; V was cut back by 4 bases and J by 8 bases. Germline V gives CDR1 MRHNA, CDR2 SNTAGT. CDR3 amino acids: CASSASGRARDEQFF. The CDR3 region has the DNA TGTGCCAGCAGTGCTAGCGGGAGGGCCCGGGATGAGCAGTTCTTC.

The CDR3 coding sequence is TGCGCCAGCAGCCAGTTAGCCAGAGATACGCAGTATTTT. This encodes CASSQLARDTQYF. The chain carries TRBV4-1 and TRBJ2-3; no clear D. This CDR3 has 13 residues. V dropped 3 bases and J dropped 5 bases, with 9 bases sitting between them. Germline lookup yields CDR1 MGHRA and CDR2 YSYEKL.

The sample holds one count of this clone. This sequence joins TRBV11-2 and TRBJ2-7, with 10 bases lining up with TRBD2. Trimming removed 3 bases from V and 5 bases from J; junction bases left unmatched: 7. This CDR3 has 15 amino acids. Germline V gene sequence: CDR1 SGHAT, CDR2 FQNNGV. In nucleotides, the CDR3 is TGTGCCAGCAGCTTCAATACTAGCGGGAACGACGAGCAGTACTTC. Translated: CASSFNTSGNDEQYF.

The CDR3 nucleotides read TGTGCCATCAGTGATTGCAGGAGGGGTAATCAGCCCCAGCATTTT. This translates into CAISDCRRGNQPQHF. The chain is built from TRBV10-3 and TRBJ1-5; D possibly corresponds to TRBD1 (5 bases). Germline V gene sequence: CDR1 ENHRY, CDR2 SYGVKD. The CDR3 extends over 15 amino acids. V lost 3 bases and J 4 bases, leaving 13 bases between the germline ends.

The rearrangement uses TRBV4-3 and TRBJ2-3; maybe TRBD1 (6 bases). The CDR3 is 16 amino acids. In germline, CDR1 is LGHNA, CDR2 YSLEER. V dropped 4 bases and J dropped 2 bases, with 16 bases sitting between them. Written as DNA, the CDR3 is TGCGCCAGCAGCCCCGGGACGTCAGGGGCCACAGATACGCAGTATTTT. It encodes CASSPGTSGATDTQYF.

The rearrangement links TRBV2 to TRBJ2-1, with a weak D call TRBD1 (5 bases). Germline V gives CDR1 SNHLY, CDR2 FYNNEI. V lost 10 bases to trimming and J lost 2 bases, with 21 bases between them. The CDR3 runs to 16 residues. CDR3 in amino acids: CAIPLLAGLTYNEQFF. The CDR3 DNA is TGTGCCATCCCTCTTTTAGCAGGGCTAACCTACAATGAGCAGTTCTTC.

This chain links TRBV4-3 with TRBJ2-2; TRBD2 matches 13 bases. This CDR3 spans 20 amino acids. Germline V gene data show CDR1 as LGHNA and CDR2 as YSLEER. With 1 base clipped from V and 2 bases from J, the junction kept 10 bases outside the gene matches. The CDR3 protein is CASSQVPPGLAGDNTGELFF. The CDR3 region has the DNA TGCGCCAGCAGCCAAGTTCCCCCAGGACTAGCGGGAGATAACACCGGGGAGCTGTTTTTT.

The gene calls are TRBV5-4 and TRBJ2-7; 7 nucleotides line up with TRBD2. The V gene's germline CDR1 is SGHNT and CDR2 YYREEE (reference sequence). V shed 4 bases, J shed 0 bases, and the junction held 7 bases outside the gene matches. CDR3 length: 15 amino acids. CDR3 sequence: CASSPGGESSYEQYF. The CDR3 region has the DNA TGTGCCAGCAGCCCTGGGGGGGAGAGCTCCTACGAGCAGTACTTC.

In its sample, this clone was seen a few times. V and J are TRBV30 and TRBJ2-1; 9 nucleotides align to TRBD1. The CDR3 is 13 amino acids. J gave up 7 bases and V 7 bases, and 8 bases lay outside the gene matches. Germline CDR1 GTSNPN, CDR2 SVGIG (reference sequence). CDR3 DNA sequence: TGTGCCTTGCCACCCGGGACAGGGAATGAGCAGTTCTTC. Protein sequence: CALPPGTGNEQFF.

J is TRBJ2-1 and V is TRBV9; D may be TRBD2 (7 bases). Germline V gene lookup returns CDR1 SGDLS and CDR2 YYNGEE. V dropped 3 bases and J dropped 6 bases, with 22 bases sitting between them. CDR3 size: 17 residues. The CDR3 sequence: CASSDEGGGRNCNEQFF. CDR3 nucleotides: TGTGCCAGCAGCGACGAGGGGGGCGGGAGAAATTGCAATGAGCAGTTCTTC.

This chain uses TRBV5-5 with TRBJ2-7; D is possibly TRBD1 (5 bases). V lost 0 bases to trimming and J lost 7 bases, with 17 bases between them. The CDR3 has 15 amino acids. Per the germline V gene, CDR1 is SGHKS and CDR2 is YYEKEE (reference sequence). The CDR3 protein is CASSLVRQGSREQYF. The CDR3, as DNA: TGTGCCAGCAGCTTGGTTAGGCAGGGATCGCGTGAGCAGTACTTC.

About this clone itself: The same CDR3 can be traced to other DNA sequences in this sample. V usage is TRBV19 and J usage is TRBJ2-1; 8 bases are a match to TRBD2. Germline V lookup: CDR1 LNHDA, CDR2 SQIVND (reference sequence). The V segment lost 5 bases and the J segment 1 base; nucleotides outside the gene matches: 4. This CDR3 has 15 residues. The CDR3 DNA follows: TGTGCCAGTAGTCTTGCGGGAGGTTCCTACAATGAGCAGTTCTTC. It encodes CASSLAGGSYNEQFF.

This CDR3 is CASSPGQGWLAGDEQYF. The CDR3 coding sequence is TGTGCCAGCAGCCCGGGACAGGGATGGCTAGCGGGAGACGAGCAGTACTTC. V gene TRBV28 combines with J gene TRBJ2-7, with D possibly being TRBD2 (10 bases). This CDR3 spans 17 amino acids. CDR1 and CDR2 from the germline V gene are MDHEN and SYDVKM. V shed 6 bases and J shed 5 bases, with 26 bases lying between them.

The DNA of the CDR3 is TGTGCCACCAGCAGAGGGGATGGGGCGGGGAATTCACCCCTCCACTTT. It translates to CATSRGDGAGNSPLHF. The genes are TRBV15 and TRBJ1-6, with a weak D call TRBD1 (5 bases). Germline V lookup: CDR1 LNHNV, CDR2 YYDKDF (reference sequence). Trimming took 1 base from V and 7 from J, leaving 14 bases between them. This CDR3 has 16 residues.

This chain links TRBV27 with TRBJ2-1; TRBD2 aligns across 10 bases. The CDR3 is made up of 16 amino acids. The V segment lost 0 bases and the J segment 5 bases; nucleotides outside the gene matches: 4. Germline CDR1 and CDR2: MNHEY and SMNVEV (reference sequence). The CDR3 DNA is TGTGCCAGCAGTTTATCAAGGACTAGCGGCAACAATGAGCAGTTCTTC. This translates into CASSLSRTSGNNEQFF.

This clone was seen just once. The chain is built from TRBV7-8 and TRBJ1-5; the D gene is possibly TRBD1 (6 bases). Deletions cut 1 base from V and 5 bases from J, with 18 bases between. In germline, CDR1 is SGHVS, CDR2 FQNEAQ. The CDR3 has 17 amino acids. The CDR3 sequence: CASSLDWSGAEDQPQHF. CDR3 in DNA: TGTGCCAGCAGCTTAGATTGGTCAGGGGCTGAGGATCAGCCCCAGCATTTT.

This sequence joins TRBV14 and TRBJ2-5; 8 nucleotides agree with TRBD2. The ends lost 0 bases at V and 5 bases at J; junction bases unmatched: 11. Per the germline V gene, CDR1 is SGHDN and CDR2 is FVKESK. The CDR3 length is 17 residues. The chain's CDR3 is CASSQDDGGRLLETQYF. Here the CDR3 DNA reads TGTGCCAGCAGCCAAGACGACGGCGGGAGGTTGTTGGAGACCCAGTACTTC. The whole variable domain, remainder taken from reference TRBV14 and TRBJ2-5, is EAGVTQFPSHSVIEKGQTVTLRCDPISGHDNLYWYRRVMGKEIKFLLHFVKESKQDESGMPNNRFLAERTGGTYSTLKVQPAELEDSGVYFCASSQDDGGRLLETQYFGPGTRLLVL.

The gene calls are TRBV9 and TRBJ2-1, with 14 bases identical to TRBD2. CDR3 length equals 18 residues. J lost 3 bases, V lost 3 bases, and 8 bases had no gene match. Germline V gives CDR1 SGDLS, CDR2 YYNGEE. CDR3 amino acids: CASSGGTSGGKLYNEQFF. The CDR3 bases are TGTGCCAGCAGCGGCGGGACTAGCGGGGGCAAACTCTACAATGAGCAGTTCTTC.

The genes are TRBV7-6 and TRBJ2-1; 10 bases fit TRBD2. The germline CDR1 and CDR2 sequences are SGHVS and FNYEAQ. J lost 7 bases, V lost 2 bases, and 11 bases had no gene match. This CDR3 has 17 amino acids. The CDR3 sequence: CASSLSSGRSGGNEQFF. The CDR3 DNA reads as TGTGCCAGCAGCTTATCTAGCGGGAGAAGTGGGGGGAATGAGCAGTTCTTC.

The CDR3 reads CASSEARMFF. CDR3 DNA: TGTGCCAGCAGTGAAGCGAGGATGTTTTTT. The chain is built from TRBV6-1 and TRBJ2-2; D is undetermined. Trimming left V 0 bases short and J 15 bases short, with 5 bases between. CDR1 is MNHNS, CDR2 SASEGT, per germline. The CDR3 consists of 10 residues.

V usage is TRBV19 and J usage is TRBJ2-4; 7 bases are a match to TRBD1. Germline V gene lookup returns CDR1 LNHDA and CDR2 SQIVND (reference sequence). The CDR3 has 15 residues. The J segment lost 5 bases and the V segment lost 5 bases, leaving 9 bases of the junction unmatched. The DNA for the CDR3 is TGTGCCAGTAGTGGGACAGCAGACGTACAAAACATTCAGTACTTC. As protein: CASSGTADVQNIQYF.

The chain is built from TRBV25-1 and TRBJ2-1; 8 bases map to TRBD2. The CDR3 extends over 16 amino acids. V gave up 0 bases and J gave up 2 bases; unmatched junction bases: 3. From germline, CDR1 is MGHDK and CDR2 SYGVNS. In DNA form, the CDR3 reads TGTGCCAGCAGTGAATATAGAGCGGGAGCCTACAATGAGCAGTTCTTC. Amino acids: CASSEYRAGAYNEQFF.

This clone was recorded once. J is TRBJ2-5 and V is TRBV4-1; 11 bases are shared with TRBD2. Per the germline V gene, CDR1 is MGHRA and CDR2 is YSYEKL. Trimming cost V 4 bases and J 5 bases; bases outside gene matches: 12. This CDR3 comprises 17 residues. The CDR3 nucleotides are TGCGCCAGCAGCCCAATTCGACTAGCGGGAATTGGGGAGACCCAGTACTTC. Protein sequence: CASSPIRLAGIGETQYF.

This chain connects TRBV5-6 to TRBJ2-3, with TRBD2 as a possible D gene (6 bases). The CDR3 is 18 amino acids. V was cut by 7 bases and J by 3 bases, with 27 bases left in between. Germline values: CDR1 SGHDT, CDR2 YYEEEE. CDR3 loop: CASSTTRILAERTDTQYF. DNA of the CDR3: TGTGCCAGCTCGACCACTCGGATTTTAGCGGAGAGGACAGATACGCAGTATTTT.

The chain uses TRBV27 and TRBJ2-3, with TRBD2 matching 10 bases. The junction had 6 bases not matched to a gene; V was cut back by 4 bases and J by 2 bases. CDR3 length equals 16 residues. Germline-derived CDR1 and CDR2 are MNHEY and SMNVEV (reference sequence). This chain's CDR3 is CASSSLSGRSTDTQYF. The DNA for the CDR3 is TGTGCCAGCAGTTCACTTAGCGGGAGGTCCACAGATACGCAGTATTTT.

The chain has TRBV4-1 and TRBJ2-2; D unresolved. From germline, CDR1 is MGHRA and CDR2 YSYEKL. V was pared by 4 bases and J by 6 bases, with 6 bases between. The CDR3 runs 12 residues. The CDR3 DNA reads TGCGCCAGCAGCCTGAGCGCCGGGGAGCTGTTTTTT. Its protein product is CASSLSAGELFF.

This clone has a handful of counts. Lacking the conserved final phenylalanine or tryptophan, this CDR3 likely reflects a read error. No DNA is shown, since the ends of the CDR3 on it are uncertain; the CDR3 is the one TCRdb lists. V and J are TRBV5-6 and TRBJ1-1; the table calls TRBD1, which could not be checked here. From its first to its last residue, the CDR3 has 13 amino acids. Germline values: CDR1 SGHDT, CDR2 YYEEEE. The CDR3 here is CASSLACGTAVLG.

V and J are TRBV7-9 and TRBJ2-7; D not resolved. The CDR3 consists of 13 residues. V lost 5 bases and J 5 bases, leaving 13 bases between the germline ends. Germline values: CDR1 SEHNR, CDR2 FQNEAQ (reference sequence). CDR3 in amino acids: CASSTTKAHEQYF. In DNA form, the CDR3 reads TGTGCCAGCAGCACTACAAAGGCCCACGAGCAGTACTTC.

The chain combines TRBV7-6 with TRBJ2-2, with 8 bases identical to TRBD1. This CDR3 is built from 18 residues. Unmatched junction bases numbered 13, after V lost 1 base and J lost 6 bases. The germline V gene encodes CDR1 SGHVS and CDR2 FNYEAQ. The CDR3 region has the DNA TGTGCCAGCAGCTTAGTACCACCAGACAGGGGTTGGGCCGGGGAGCTGTTTTTT. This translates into CASSLVPPDRGWAGELFF.